This T cell receptor beta chain is drawn from a study of T-cell reconstitution after alpha-beta-depleted transplantation in children. TCRbeta library preparation incorporated unique molecular identifiers. TCRdb re-called the PCR reads through MiXCR, storing one row per CDR3 protein. Here the sample spans 500,000 to 750,000 distinct CDR3 sequences, roughly a quarter being singletons. The V gene's germline CDR1 is SGHTA and CDR2 FQGNSA. The length of the CDR3 is 17 residues. Trimming left V 3 bases short and J 0 bases short, with 15 bases between. This sequence joins TRBV7-2 and TRBJ2-1; a weak D match, TRBD2 (5 bases). This clonotype was sampled from a boy less than two years old with Wiskott-Aldrich syndrome, due to receive a stem cell transplant. The sequencing here drew on PBMCs, taken before TCRalphabeta/CD19-depleted stem cell transplant. The CDR3 loop is CASSLSRRTASYNEQFF. For the CDR3, the DNA is TGTGCCAGCAGCTTGTCCCGAAGGACTGCCTCCTACAATGAGCAGTTCTTC.